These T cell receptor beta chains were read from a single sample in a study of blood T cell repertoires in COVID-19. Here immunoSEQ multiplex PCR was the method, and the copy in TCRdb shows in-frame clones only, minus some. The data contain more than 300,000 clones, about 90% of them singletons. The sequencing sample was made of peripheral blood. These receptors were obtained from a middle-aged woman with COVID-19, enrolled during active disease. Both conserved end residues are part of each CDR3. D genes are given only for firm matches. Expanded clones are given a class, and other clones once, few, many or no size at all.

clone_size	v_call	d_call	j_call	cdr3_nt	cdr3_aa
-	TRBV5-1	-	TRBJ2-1	TGCGCCAGCAGCTTGGGATATGGGGCGCGGAATGAGCAGTTCTTC	CASSLGYGARNEQFF
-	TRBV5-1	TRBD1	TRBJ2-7	TGCGCCAGCAGCTTGGAGGCAGGGGGCTACGAGCAGTACTTC	CASSLEAGGYEQYF
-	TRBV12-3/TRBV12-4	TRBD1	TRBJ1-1	TGTGCCAGCAGGCCGGGACAGGGTGCAGCTTTCTTT	CASRPGQGAAFF
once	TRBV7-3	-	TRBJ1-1	TGTGCCAGCAGCCGCATGGGCGGGGCGAACACTGAAGCTTTCTTT	CASSRMGGANTEAFF
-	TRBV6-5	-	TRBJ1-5	TGTGCCAGCAGGTCACAGGGTGGACAGCCCCAGCATTTT	CASRSQGGQPQHF
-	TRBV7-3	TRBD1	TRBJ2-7	TGTGCCAGCAGCCTACAGGGGATTCCCTACGAGCAGTACTTC	CASSLQGIPYEQYF
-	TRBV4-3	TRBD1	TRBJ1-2	TGCGCCAGCAGCCAAGAGTGGCGAAGTTTTGGACAGGGAACCTATGGCTACACCTTC	CASSQEWRSFGQGTYGYTF
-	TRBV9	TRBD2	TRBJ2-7	TGTGCCAGCAGCGTAGCACTAGCGGGGAGACACGAGCAGTACTTC	CASSVALAGRHEQYF
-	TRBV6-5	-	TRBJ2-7	TGTGCCAGCGGCCTTTCGGGTGGCTCCTACGAGCAGTACTTC	CASGLSGGSYEQYF
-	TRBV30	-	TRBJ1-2	TGTGCCTGGAGTGTGTCGCGGGTTAACTATGGCTACACCTTC	CAWSVSRVNYGYTF
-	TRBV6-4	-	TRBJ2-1	TGTGCCAGCAGTGCGGACAGCTCCTACAATGAGCAGTTCTTC	CASSADSSYNEQFF
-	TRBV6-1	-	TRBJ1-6	TGTGCCAGCAGTTCCGGGGGGGGGCAAGGATCACCCCTCCACTTT	CASSSGGGQGSPLHF
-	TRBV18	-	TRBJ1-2	TGTGCCAGCTCATCTGAAACAGGGAGCTATGGCTACACCTTC	CASSSETGSYGYTF
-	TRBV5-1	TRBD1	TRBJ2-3	TGCGCCAGCAGCGCACCGGGACAGGGAACGATAGATACGCAGTATTTT	CASSAPGQGTIDTQYF
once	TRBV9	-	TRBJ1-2	TGTGCCAGCAGCGTAGCGTCTTATGGCTACACCTTC	CASSVASYGYTF
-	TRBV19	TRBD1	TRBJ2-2	TGTGCCAGCAGCATCCCAGGGGGCGCGGGCACCGGGGAGCTGTTTTTT	CASSIPGGAGTGELFF
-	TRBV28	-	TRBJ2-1	TGTGCCAGCAGTTCGTTTATTGATGAGCAGTTCTTC	CASSSFIDEQFF
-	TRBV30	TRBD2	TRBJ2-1	TGTGCCTGGAGTGTCGTGGGTAGCGGGGGCTACAATGAGCAGTTCTTC	CAWSVVGSGGYNEQFF
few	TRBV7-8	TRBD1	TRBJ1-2	TGTGCCAGCAGCTCCTGGGGACAGGGTTCGAACTATGGCTACACCTTC	CASSSWGQGSNYGYTF